The present entry profiles one T cell receptor beta chain with its context. It was into CD45RA+ naive and CD45RA-negative memory subsets that the CD4+ cells were split. Germline lookup yields CDR1 MNHNY and CDR2 SVGAGI (reference sequence). The CDR3 consists of 14 residues. The V and J ends lost 7 bases and 9 bases respectively, with 16 bases between them. The data originate from a study of shared clonotypes between healthy human individuals. Sequencing was performed with immunoSEQ multiplex PCR; in TCRdb, only in-frame clones are kept and a portion is missing. This repertoire shows approximately 980,000 clones, around 80% found once; its top ten account for roughly 1.5%.

The specimen was memory CD4+ T cells sorted from blood. Subset denoted: CD45RA-negative fraction. The origin of this receptor is a man between 18 and 35 years old in good health. The chain carries TRBV6-6 and TRBJ1-6; TRBD1 might be the D (6 bases). The CDR3 loop is CASINRERGSPLHF. The CDR3 coding sequence is TGTGCCAGCATTAACAGGGAAAGGGGTTCACCCCTCCACTTT.